The rows below give T cell receptor beta chains drawn from one sample of a study of blood T cell repertoires in COVID-19. Sequencing used immunoSEQ multiplex PCR; TCRdb keeps in-frame clones, though not all of them. The table lists 200,000 to 250,000 clones, 70% to 85% of them singletons, with approximately 5% in the top ten. The sequencing input was peripheral blood. These receptors all stem from an elderly woman with active or convalescent COVID-19. Both conserved end residues are part of each CDR3. A D gene is named only where the DNA matches it firmly. A clone size is listed for some rows: how often the clone was seen (once, few, many), or a class if it is expanded.

>15|TRBV5-1|NA|NA|TRBJ2-5
TGCGCCAGCAGCTTCCTAGCTACGTACCAAGAGACCCAGTACTTC
CASSFLATYQETQYF
>18|TRBV5-6|NA|TRBD2|TRBJ2-1
TGTGCCAGCAGCTTGAGTCTAGCGGGAGGGAGGGGCTACAATGAGCAGTTCTTC
CASSLSLAGGRGYNEQFF
>12|TRBV5-6|NA|NA|TRBJ1-1
TGTGCCAGCAGCTCGCGAGACAGTGAAGCTTTCTTT
CASSSRDSEAFF
>14|TRBV5-6|NA|NA|TRBJ1-2
TGTGCCAGCAGCTTGGGACAGAGACCCTATGGCTACACCTTC
CASSLGQRPYGYTF
>15|TRBV28|many|NA|TRBJ2-2
TGTGCCAGCATCACTCGACTCGCGAACACCGGGGAGCTGTTTTTT
CASITRLANTGELFF
>19|TRBV5-1|NA|TRBD1|TRBJ2-4
TGCGCCAGCAGCTCCGGCCAGGGGGCGCTGGGCCTAGCCAAAAACATTCAGTACTTC
CASSSGQGALGLAKNIQYF
>15|TRBV5-1|once|TRBD2|TRBJ2-5
TGCGCCAGCAGTTCGGGACTAGCGGGCCAAGAGACCCAGTACTTC
CASSSGLAGQETQYF
>18|TRBV3-1/TRBV3-2|once|TRBD2|TRBJ2-7
TGTGCCAGCAGCCACCACGGACTAGCGGGGGGGGGTTTCTACGAGCAGTACTTC
CASSHHGLAGGGFYEQYF
>17|TRBV24-1|few|TRBD1|TRBJ2-7
TGTGCCACCAGTGAGTCAAACATGGGAGACAGGGGGTTCGAGCAGTACTTC
CATSESNMGDRGFEQYF
>16|TRBV29-1|few|NA|TRBJ2-1
TGCAGCGTTGATATCCATGGGTGGAGCTCCTACAATGAGCAGTTCTTC
CSVDIHGWSSYNEQFF
>15|TRBV9|few|TRBD2|TRBJ2-1
TGTGCCAGCAGCCCGTTAGCGGGGTTGTACAATGAGCAGTTCTTC
CASSPLAGLYNEQFF
>15|TRBV23-1|NA|NA|TRBJ1-2
TGCGCCAGCAGCCTTCTTCGCAGGGATTTTGGTGGCTACACCTTC
CASSLLRRDFGGYTF
>14|TRBV27|NA|TRBD2|TRBJ2-7
TGTGCCAGCAGTTTACGGGAGGGCGGCTACGAGCAGTACTTC
CASSLREGGYEQYF
>16|TRBV7-8|once|NA|TRBJ1-5
TGTGCCAGCAGCTTAGCGGGACAATATAGCAATCAGCCCCAGCATTTT
CASSLAGQYSNQPQHF
>15|TRBV30|once|NA|TRBJ2-3
TGTGCCTGCCTGGCGGGGACCCGTAGCACAGATACGCAGTATTTT
CACLAGTRSTDTQYF
>13|TRBV7-9|NA|NA|TRBJ1-2
TGTGCCAGCAGCACGCCCCAGTACTATGGCTACACCTTC
CASSTPQYYGYTF
>14|TRBV3-1/TRBV3-2|many|NA|TRBJ2-7
TGTGCCAGCAGCCAATCCAGGGCCGCCTACGAGCAGTACTTC
CASSQSRAAYEQYF
>16|TRBV19|NA|TRBD2|TRBJ2-3
TGTGCCAGTAGTAAACTAGCGGGAGGGCCAGCAGATACGCAGTATTTT
CASSKLAGGPADTQYF
>16|TRBV15|NA|TRBD2|TRBJ2-3
TGTGCCACCAGCAGAAGTAGCGGGGGGGCCGCGGATACGCAGTATTTT
CATSRSSGGAADTQYF
>12|TRBV2|few|NA|TRBJ1-1
TGTGCCAGCAAACAGTGGAACACTGAAGCTTTCTTT
CASKQWNTEAFF
>13|TRBV10-1|NA|TRBD2|TRBJ2-1
TGCGCCACCAGGACTAGCGGGCGCGGTGAGCAGTTCTTC
CATRTSGRGEQFF
>17|TRBV4-1|NA|TRBD1|TRBJ1-3
TGCGCCAGCAGCCGAACGACAGGGATTCGTTCTGGAAACACCATATATTTT
CASSRTTGIRSGNTIYF
>15|TRBV5-8|few|TRBD1|TRBJ2-1
TGTGCCAGCAGCTTGGTGGGACAGGGGGCAAATGAGCAGTTCTTC
CASSLVGQGANEQFF
>16|TRBV3-1/TRBV3-2|few|NA|TRBJ2-5
TGTGCCAGCAGCCAAGATATCGCGGCGGGCGGGGAGACCCAGTACTTC
CASSQDIAAGGETQYF
>18|TRBV5-5|NA|TRBD2|TRBJ2-5
TGTGCCAGCAGCTTGGAACTAGCGGGAAGTGGAAAAGGAGAGACCCAGTACTTC
CASSLELAGSGKGETQYF
>12|TRBV18|once|NA|TRBJ2-5
TGTGCCAGCTCACCCCTCCAAGAGACCCAGTACTTC
CASSPLQETQYF
>13|TRBV28|NA|TRBD1|TRBJ1-4
TGTGCCAGCTACAGGGGGCGTCATGAAAAACTGTTTTTT
CASYRGRHEKLFF
>15|TRBV9|NA|NA|TRBJ2-2
TGTGCCAGCAGCGTACAAGGAGGGTCGGCCGGGGAGCTGTTTTTT
CASSVQGGSAGELFF
>14|TRBV24-1|NA|TRBD1|TRBJ2-7
TGTGCCACCAGTGATTTCGGGACAGGGGGGGAGCAGTACTTC
CATSDFGTGGEQYF
>14|TRBV5-5|NA|NA|TRBJ2-1
TGTGCCAGCAGTCGGGATTTAACCTACAATGAGCAGTTCTTC
CASSRDLTYNEQFF
>15|TRBV10-2|once|NA|TRBJ2-5
TGCGCCAGCAGTGATCAACAGGGAGTGGGAGAGACCCAGTACTTC
CASSDQQGVGETQYF
>15|TRBV18|NA|TRBD1|TRBJ2-1
TGTGCCAGCTCGACCGGGACAGGGGCTTACAATGAGCAGTTCTTC
CASSTGTGAYNEQFF
>11|TRBV12-3/TRBV12-4|NA|NA|TRBJ2-7
TGTGCCAGCAGTTGGCCCTACGAGCAGTACTTC
CASSWPYEQYF
>15|TRBV5-1|few|NA|TRBJ2-1
TGCGCCAGCAGCTTGGAGGGGCAAGGATACAATGAGCAGTTCTTC
CASSLEGQGYNEQFF
>14|TRBV28|NA|TRBD1|TRBJ1-1
TGTGCCAGCAGTCCGTGGACAGGGGTCGCTGAAGCTTTCTTT
CASSPWTGVAEAFF
>13|TRBV28|NA|TRBD2|TRBJ2-3
TGTGCCAGCAGTAGCGGGAGGCCAGATACGCAGTATTTT
CASSSGRPDTQYF
>18|TRBV28|once|TRBD1|TRBJ1-1
TGTGCCAGCAGTCCTAGCGGCCGGGACAGGGGGCGCGGTACTGAAGCTTTCTTT
CASSPSGRDRGRGTEAFF
>14|TRBV28|NA|NA|TRBJ1-1
TGTGCCAGCACCACTGGTGTTATGAACACTGAAGCTTTCTTT
CASTTGVMNTEAFF
>14|TRBV19|few|NA|TRBJ2-5
TGTGCCAGTAGTTCGCTGCGGATGCAAGAGACCCAGTACTTC
CASSSLRMQETQYF
>13|TRBV14|NA|NA|TRBJ1-1
TGTGCCAGCAGCCCCAGAAGAAACACTGAAGCTTTCTTT
CASSPRRNTEAFF
>16|TRBV5-1|few|TRBD1|TRBJ1-6
TGCGCCAGCAGCTTGGGGTCCGGACAGGTAAATTCACCCCTCCACTTT
CASSLGSGQVNSPLHF
>14|TRBV30|NA|TRBD2|TRBJ2-7
TGTGCCTGGAGTGTAGGCGGGAGCTCCTACGAGCAGTACTTC
CAWSVGGSSYEQYF
>14|TRBV6-5|NA|TRBD1|TRBJ1-4
TGTGCCAGCAGGGGGACAGGGCAGGATGAAAAACTGTTTTTT
CASRGTGQDEKLFF
>11|TRBV20-1|NA|NA|TRBJ1-2
TGCAGCAACAGGATCAACTATGGCTACACCTTC
CSNRINYGYTF
>13|TRBV28|NA|NA|TRBJ2-3
TGTGCCAGCAGTTCCAATCCCACAGATACGCAGTATTTT
CASSSNPTDTQYF
>14|TRBV18|NA|NA|TRBJ2-1
TGTGCCAGCTCACCACAAGGGAGCCAAAATGAGCAGTTCTTC
CASSPQGSQNEQFF
>16|TRBV2|NA|NA|TRBJ1-2
TGTGCCAGCAGTGAAGCAGGTACAGGCGCAAACTATGGCTACACCTTC
CASSEAGTGANYGYTF
>13|TRBV5-1|NA|NA|TRBJ2-5
TGCGCCAGCAGGACAGTTTCGCAAGAGACCCAGTACTTC
CASRTVSQETQYF
>14|TRBV2|NA|NA|TRBJ1-3
TGTGCCAGCAGGGGAGGGTTCTCTGGAAACACCATATATTTT
CASRGGFSGNTIYF